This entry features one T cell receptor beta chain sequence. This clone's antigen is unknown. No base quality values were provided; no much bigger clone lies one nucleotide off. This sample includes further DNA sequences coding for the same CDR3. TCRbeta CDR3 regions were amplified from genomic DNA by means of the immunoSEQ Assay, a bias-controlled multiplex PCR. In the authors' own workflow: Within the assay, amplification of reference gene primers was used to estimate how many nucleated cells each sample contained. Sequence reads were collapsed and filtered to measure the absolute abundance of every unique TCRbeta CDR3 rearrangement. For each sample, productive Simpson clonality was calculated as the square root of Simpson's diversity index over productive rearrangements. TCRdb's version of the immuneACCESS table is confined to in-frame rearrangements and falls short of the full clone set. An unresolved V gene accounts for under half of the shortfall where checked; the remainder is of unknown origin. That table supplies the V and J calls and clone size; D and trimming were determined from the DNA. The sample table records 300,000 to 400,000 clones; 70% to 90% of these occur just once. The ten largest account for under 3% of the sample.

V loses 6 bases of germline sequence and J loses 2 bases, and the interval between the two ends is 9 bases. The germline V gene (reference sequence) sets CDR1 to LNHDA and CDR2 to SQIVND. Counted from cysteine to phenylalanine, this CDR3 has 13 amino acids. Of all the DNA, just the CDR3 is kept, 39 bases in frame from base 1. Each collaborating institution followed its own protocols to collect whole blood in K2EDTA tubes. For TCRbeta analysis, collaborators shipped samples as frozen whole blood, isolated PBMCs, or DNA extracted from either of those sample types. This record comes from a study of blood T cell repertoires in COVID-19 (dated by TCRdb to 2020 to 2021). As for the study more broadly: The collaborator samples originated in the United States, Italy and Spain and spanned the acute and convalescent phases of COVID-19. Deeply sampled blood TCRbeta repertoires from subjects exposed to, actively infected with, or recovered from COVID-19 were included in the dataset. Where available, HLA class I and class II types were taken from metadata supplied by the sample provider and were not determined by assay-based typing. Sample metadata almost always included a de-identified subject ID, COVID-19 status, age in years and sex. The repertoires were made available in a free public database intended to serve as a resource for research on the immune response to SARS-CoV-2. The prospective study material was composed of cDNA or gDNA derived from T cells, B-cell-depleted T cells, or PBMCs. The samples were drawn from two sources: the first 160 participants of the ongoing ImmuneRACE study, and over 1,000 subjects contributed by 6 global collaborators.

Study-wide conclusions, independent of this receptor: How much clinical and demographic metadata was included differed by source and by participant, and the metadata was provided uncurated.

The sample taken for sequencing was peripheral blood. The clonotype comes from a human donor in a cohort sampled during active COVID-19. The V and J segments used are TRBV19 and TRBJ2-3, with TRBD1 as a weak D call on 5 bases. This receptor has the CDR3 CASSRRDTDTQYF. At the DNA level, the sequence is TGTGCCAGTAGCCGCAGGGACACAGATACGCAGTATTTT.